These T cell receptor beta chains were read from a single sample in a study of blood T cell repertoires in COVID-19. Libraries were prepared by immunoSEQ multiplex PCR; TCRdb keeps only in-frame clonotypes and omits some of them. The sample holds 120,000 or so clones, 80% seen once. The sample was peripheral blood. Receptors originate from a man aged 60 to 75 with active or convalescent COVID-19. CDR3s include the opening cysteine and the closing phenylalanine or tryptophan.

V	J	length	CDR3
TRBV24-1	TRBJ2-3	15	CATSDGDRETDTQYF
TRBV7-9	TRBJ1-2	15	CASSITGADGYGYTF
TRBV5-1	TRBJ2-3	14	CASSSTGGADTQYF
TRBV7-6	TRBJ1-1	15	CASTEITGPLTEAFF
TRBV11-3	TRBJ1-1	13	CASSRTVNTEAFF
TRBV28	TRBJ2-3	18	CASSLATGLGSITDTQYF
TRBV18	TRBJ2-6	18	CASSPSLTGTPGANVLTF
TRBV6-2/TRBV6-3	TRBJ1-1	14	CASSLDGESTEAFF
TRBV25-1	TRBJ1-1	12	CASRTLTWEAFF
TRBV4-1	TRBJ2-7	13	CASSLSGDYEQYF
TRBV10-3	TRBJ2-7	16	CAINEADRGLGYEQYF
TRBV5-4	TRBJ2-1	16	CASHQRAALRYNEQFF
TRBV6-2/TRBV6-3	TRBJ2-1	14	CASSWAGPYNEQFF
TRBV2	TRBJ2-1	14	CASGRGTPTWGQFF
TRBV30	TRBJ1-5	15	CAPYQVDTSNQPQHF
TRBV4-3	TRBJ2-2	16	CASSQEVGHNTGELFF
TRBV19	TRBJ2-2	15	CASSMLRIGAGELFF
TRBV4-1	TRBJ2-1	17	CASSPVSGRSSYNEQFF
TRBV5-6	TRBJ2-2	16	CASSSKDRLRTGELFF
TRBV5-1	TRBJ2-7	13	CASRKTSGYEQYF
TRBV7-9	TRBJ1-1	15	CASSPQGGARTEAFF
TRBV9	TRBJ2-1	13	CASSKEGLGEQFF
TRBV24-1	TRBJ2-3	17	CATSDLLTSGSTDTQYF
TRBV28	TRBJ2-3	14	CASSFRDRVDTQYF
TRBV3-1/TRBV3-2	TRBJ1-1	12	CASSQRNSQAFF
TRBV9	TRBJ1-6	16	CASSVGSLGTGSLLHF
TRBV4-1	TRBJ2-5	16	CASSQGGGLSQETQYF
TRBV27	TRBJ1-1	14	CASSPRTAETEAFF